Reported below is one TCR beta chain. The antigen remains unidentified. These data originate in a study of identifying expanded T cells in peripheral blood. Whole-study findings and limits: Variance in clone template counts between roughly two-week samples significantly increased with total template count across all healthy donors.

Germline V gene lookup returns CDR1 MNHEY and CDR2 SMNVEV (reference sequence). The CDR3 runs 14 residues. With V trimmed by 8 bases and J by 4 bases, 5 bases remained unmatched. Measured with immunoSEQ multiplex PCR; TCRdb has only the in-frame clones, and not every one. The data contain fewer than 85,000 clones, approximately 84% of them singletons. The chain links TRBV27 to TRBJ1-5; 10 nucleotides align to TRBD1. Material for sequencing was blood. The receptor comes from a person aged 18-70 years in good health. CDR3 in DNA: TGTGCCAGCGGGTGGACAGGGGGTAATCAGCCCCAGCATTTT. It translates to CASGWTGGNQPQHF.